This T cell receptor (beta chain) was sequenced in a study of shared clonotypes between healthy human individuals (dated by TCRdb to the early 2020s). In terms of the full investigation: A couple of women and a few men aged 18 to 49 years were included in the cohort. Between about 0.85 and 8.9 billion PBMCs per donor were obtained by leukapheresis. Per donor, three plates each were used for CD4 naive and CD4 memory, two for CD8 naive, and one for CD8 memory. Libraries were prepared and TCR repertoires were sequenced by different laboratories using diverse techniques, in order to increase sequencing depth and limit assay-specific biases. To estimate repertoire size and how much clonotype sharing occurs between individuals, the study deeply sequenced the blood TCR repertoires of five or six healthy adults. Summary of the overall study and its limitations: Larger estimated clonotype richness was generally found for naive subsets than for memory subsets. Pairwise subsampling led to the expectation that sequencing depth would affect the degree of clonotype sharing among donors. Rarefaction of sorted-subset datasets indicated incomplete sequencing despite the large sequencing depth. Higher generation probabilities were observed for clonotypes shared by all four sorted-subset donors than for non-shared clonotypes. Sampling was limited to blood, and TCR repertoires in tissue likely differ from TCR repertoires in blood. Because the study included a small number of donors, the genetic and exposure-history diversity represented was limited. About 4.5% of naive CD4, roughly 3.5% of naive CD8, approximately 2.2% of memory CD4, and 0.4% of memory CD8 clonotypes were shared across several donors.

This clone was seen only once. The antigen it recognizes is unknown. Base qualities are missing; no much larger clone stands one base away. Per the germline V gene (reference sequence), MNHEY is the CDR1 and SMNVEV is the CDR2. V trim: 5 bases; J trim: 6 bases; unmatched bases: 7. The CDR3 contains 15 residues, cysteine and phenylalanine counted. Just CDR3 DNA is preserved here, 45 bases in frame from base 1. Using the deep immunoSEQ assay, TCR CDR3 regions were amplified from genomic DNA by multiplex PCR. Extracted genomic DNA from each cell subset was spread evenly across all wells of several immunoSEQ 96-well plates, with each plate serving as a replicate. Each replicate PCR for sorted subsets received roughly 200 ng genomic DNA, equal to about 30,000 T cell genomes. The purified libraries were quantified using a Qubit 3.0 fluorometer, sized with a Bioanalyzer 2100, and then quantified again using the KAPA Library Quantification kit. Every immunoSEQ 96-well plate was sequenced on a separate single-read 150-cycle Illumina NextSeq 550 flow cell. As for the original processing: Because the immunoSEQ output included only junctional sequences and no quality scores, the filtering could not be the same as the filtering used for full-length reads. Sequences were annotated with PyIR, a Python wrapper for IgBLAST v1.9, using IMGT germline references to assign V/J genes and CDR3. Reads with weak V/J assignments (E-value above 1e-6), missing CDR3, stop codons, out-of-frame junctions, or ambiguous translated residues were removed. V3J clonotypes were defined as sequences sharing the same inferred V gene, J gene, and CDR3 amino acid sequence. Percentage overlap between repertoires was computed as shared unique clonotypes divided by the size of the smaller repertoire. Richness of each repertoire was evaluated using RTK rarefaction, the Chao1 estimator, and Recon v2.1 estimates of unobserved clonotypes. Generation probabilities were computed with OLGA for all TCRbeta clonotypes obtained by the gDNA method from several donors. TCRdb holds this immuneACCESS table with in-frame rearrangements only. Some clones are missing; in checked studies, unresolved V genes explain under half, and the rest has no known cause. The DNA gave D and trimming, while V, J and clone size come from that table. The sample table lists around 2,000,000 clones, about 95% of them with a count of one. The biggest ten clones account for 1% to 1.3% of the sample.

CD8 naive samples consisted of CD45RO-negative cells that were positively selected for CCR7, yielding a CD45RA+CCR7+ population without TemRA cells. Healthy HIV-negative adults with no recently reported acute infections or vaccinations were included as donors. Only Caucasian adults living in Nashville, Tennessee, USA were represented among the donors. Blood was obtained by leukapheresis, after which PBMCs were separated by Ficoll-Histopaque density gradient centrifugation and cryopreserved in liquid nitrogen vapor phase. Purity and quantity of every magnetically sorted T cell population were checked by analytical flow cytometry. From each sorted fraction, genomic DNA was isolated and quantified by UV absorbance on a Nanodrop 2000c.

The sequence joins TRBV27 to TRBJ2-2; TRBD1 aligns with 9 central bases. The sample was naive CD8+ T cells sorted from blood. The cell subset or site label for this specimen denotes: CD45RA+CCR7+. The TCR originated in a man aged 18 to 29 in good health. The CDR3 protein: CASSLRTGAAGELFF. At the DNA level, the sequence is TGTGCCAGCAGTCTAAGGACAGGGGCGGCCGGGGAGCTGTTTTTT.